This T cell receptor beta chain comes out of a study of T cells in Graves' hyperthyroidism and ophthalmopathy (dated by TCRdb to about 2019). Turning to the overall study: Peripheral blood samples were taken at initial diagnosis, before any treatment was given. The roughly 90 discovery patients were divided at random into training and test sets in a 7:3 ratio. An independent validation cohort of fewer than 20 hyperthyroidism patients and more than 15 patients who later progressed to ophthalmopathy tested prospective prediction of ophthalmopathy. A discovery cohort of roughly 96 patients, approximately 44 with Graves' ophthalmopathy and approximately 55 with stable Graves' hyperthyroidism, was used to find distinguishing TCR V-J signatures. The paper describes TCR Vbeta CDR3 sequencing of 135 peripheral blood samples, made up of roughly 40 ophthalmopathy patients, around 78 hyperthyroidism patients and approximately 17 progressor patients. The study also compared thyroid tissue and blood T-cell repertoires from 6 or 7 Graves' hyperthyroidism patients. After blood sampling, hyperthyroidism patients were treated with methimazole at a starting dose of 30 mg daily, and ophthalmopathy patients were treated with high-dose intravenous methylprednisolone. Results and caveats for the whole study, not just this receptor: Sample size was not statistically predetermined, and investigators were not blinded to group allocation. A 13 V-J signature model separated ophthalmopathy from stable hyperthyroidism, with around 91% sensitivity and about 81% specificity in cross-validation and 80%/75% in testing. In validation, progression to ophthalmopathy was predicted by the model with 70.59% sensitivity and nearly 75% specificity, a median of approximately 6.5 months before onset. Most expanded thyroid clonotypes (frequency above 0.001) were also found in blood, which suggests that blood repertoires may mirror thyroid immune responses.

The germline V gene encodes CDR1 GTSNPN and CDR2 SVGIG (reference sequence). Its CDR3 holds 13 amino acids, cysteine through phenylalanine. The CDR3 DNA has 39 bases and is translated from base 1. V loses 0 bases, J loses 4 bases, and the germline ends lie 9 bases apart. Ten or more counts support this clonotype. Which antigen it targets is not known. No quality values exist for individual bases; no much larger clone is one base distant. Amplification of TCR beta CDR3 regions was carried out from RNA transcripts. The TCR CDR3 was subjected to a first round of RT-PCR using the HTBI primer set and the Qiagen OneStep RT-PCR kit. Libraries were constructed in a second round of multiplex PCR, after which size selection and purification were performed. Sequencing of the libraries was done on an Illumina HiSeq2000 using paired-end 100 bp reads. As for how the authors treated the data: Raw data were processed with SOAPnuke, discarding reads with adapters, uncalled bases, mean Phred below 15, or no exact constant-primer or identifier match. High-quality paired reads were merged using COPE v1.2.5, and each unique nucleotide sequence was defined as a clonotype. MiTCR v1.1 was used to align the clonotypes against IMGT TRBV, TRBD and TRBJ reference segments. The analysis included only V-J combinations with a frequency above 0.0001, which together covered around 99% of the repertoires. A TCS score was defined as the ratio between F50 (clonal expansion) and ExV (chaos), using BLOSUM62-based TCRdist between CDR3 peptides within each V-J. Welch's t-statistics and random forest reduced several hundred V-J features to roughly 13, which were used in a naive Bayes classifier (R e1071). In TCRdb, the public reads were trimmed at Q25 with fastp and aligned with MiXCR, with productive beta chains retained. Each entry is one CDR3 protein sequence, shown with its most common DNA and genes. The V and J calls were determined by TCRdb, not by the authors. The sample table records roughly 530,000 distinct CDR3 sequences; approximately 17% of these occur just once. Together, the top ten hold around 17% of the sample.

Ophthalmopathy patients had moderately to severely active disease, with a Clinical Activity Score of 3 or more, a NOSPECS grade of 4 or more, and a disease duration of less than 3 months. Patients with uncontrolled infections, other autoimmune diseases, pregnancy or lactation were excluded. Diagnoses relied on clinical symptoms, serum thyroxine and TRAb, thyroid ultrasound and orbital computed tomography. Ficoll-Paque density gradient centrifugation was used to isolate PBMCs from around 9.1 ml of fresh peripheral blood. Trizol reagent was used to extract total RNA, and RNA quality was then checked on an Agilent 2100 Bioanalyzer.

Recombination linked TRBV30 to TRBJ2-5; a tentative D call is TRBD2 (5 bases match). This TCR was sampled from a woman between 18 and 30 years old with Graves' ophthalmopathy. Material: blood. The DNA is TGTGCCTGGAGTGTCAATAGCGTAGAGACCCAGTACTTC. Protein translation: CAWSVNSVETQYF.